This TCR beta chain is from a study of immune evolution from preneoplasia to lung adenocarcinoma. The table came from immunoSEQ multiplex PCR; TCRdb's copy has only in-frame clones and leaves some out. The sample has 4,500 to 5,500 clones, more than 75% seen once. Looked up from germline, CDR1 is SGHNT and CDR2 is YYREEE (reference sequence). Trimming took off 4 bases at V and 0 bases at J, with 14 bases between the two ends. The CDR3 spans 16 residues. Notes on the study in general: Highest clonality occurred in KRAS-mutant, not EGFR-mutant or double wild-type, nodules.

Worth noting for this clone: No antigen is known for it.

Between about 2014 and 2018, patients underwent resection in Japan or China. The sample was FFPE minimally invasive lung adenocarcinoma tissue. The receptor comes from a person aged 70 to 80 with lung adenocarcinoma. This chain uses TRBV5-4 with TRBJ2-1; D unclear. CDR3 region: CASSQDSFTSYNEQFF. For the CDR3, the DNA is TGTGCCAGCAGCCAAGATTCCTTCACCTCCTACAATGAGCAGTTCTTC.